The 26 T cell receptor beta chains below all came from one sample that was sequenced in a study of response to subunit inactivated influenza vaccine. TCRdb re-called the RT-PCR reads through MiXCR, storing one row per CDR3 protein. The sample contains about 700,000 distinct CDR3 sequences, about 14% of which appear only once. This specimen consisted of PBMCs from blood, obtained 14 days before vaccination. These receptors were collected from a man between 50 and 59 years old who received an inactivated influenza vaccine.

This clonotype came up many times. The chain has TRBV7-2 and TRBJ2-7, with TRBD1 matching 7 bases. Per germline, CDR1 SGHTA and CDR2 FQGNSA. V shed 5 bases and J 2 bases; nucleotides not matched to a gene: 3. CDR3 size: 13 residues. The CDR3 DNA reads as TGTGCCAGCAGCCGGGACAGTGCCTACGAGCAGTACTTC. It specifies CASSRDSAYEQYF. Combining the CDR3 with reference TRBV7-2 and TRBJ2-7 gives the whole variable domain GAGVSQSPSNKVTEKGKDVELRCDPISGHTALYWYRQSLGQGLEFLIYFQGNSAPDKSGLPSDRFSAERTGGSVSTLTIQRTQQEDSAVYLCASSRDSAYEQYFGPGTRLTVT.

This clonotype was counted ten times or more. J is TRBJ1-1 and V is TRBV3-1, with a weak D call TRBD1 (5 bases). V was cut by 3 bases and J by 4 bases, with 9 bases left in between. The germline CDR1 and CDR2 sequences are LGHDT and YNNKEL (reference sequence). The CDR3 loop spans 13 amino acids. The CDR3 nucleotides are TGTGCCAGCAGCCACCCAGGGTTCACTGAAGCTTTCTTT. Encoded protein: CASSHPGFTEAFF.

This sequence joins TRBV5-5 and TRBJ2-7, with a tentative D call TRBD2 (5 bases). From germline, CDR1 is SGHKS and CDR2 YYEKEE (reference sequence). The CDR3 extends over 15 amino acids. Trimming cost V 4 bases and J 3 bases, with 17 bases left between them. The CDR3 DNA sequence: TGTGCCAGCAGCCGGGTGTCCGGAGGTATCTACGAGCAGTACTTC. Translated, it gives CASSRVSGGIYEQYF.

The chain has TRBV10-3 and TRBJ2-3; 14 bases map to TRBD2. CDR1 and CDR2 from the germline V gene are ENHRY and SYGVKD. With V trimmed by 6 bases and J by 0 bases, 8 bases remained unmatched. This CDR3 contains 18 residues. The CDR3 bases are TGTGCCATCAGGGGCGGGACTAGCGGGGGCCGGAGCACAGATACGCAGTATTTT. This gives the protein CAIRGGTSGGRSTDTQYF.

At least ten counts were recorded for this clonotype. V and J are TRBV28 and TRBJ2-2, with a weak D call TRBD2 (6 bases). CDR3 length: 16 amino acids. Trimming took off 5 bases at V and 6 bases at J, with 19 bases between the two ends. CDR1 and CDR2 (germline): MDHEN, SYDVKM. The CDR3 sequence is CASSPLSGGAAGELFF. CDR3 sequence (DNA): TGTGCCAGCAGTCCACTCTCAGGAGGGGCGGCCGGGGAGCTGTTTTTT.

The chain employs TRBV3-1 and TRBJ2-7; TRBD2 matches 12 bases. Trimming removed 6 bases from V and 5 bases from J; junction bases left unmatched: 5. Per germline, CDR1 LGHDT and CDR2 YNNKEL (reference sequence). CDR3 size: 14 residues. CDR3 sequence reads: CASRQTSGSHEQYF. DNA of the CDR3: TGTGCCAGCAGACAGACTAGCGGGAGCCACGAGCAGTACTTC.

V is TRBV28 and J is TRBJ2-2; 9 bases agree with TRBD2. The CDR3 loop spans 14 amino acids. CDR1 MDHEN and CDR2 SYDVKM come from the germline V gene. J was trimmed by 7 bases and V by 3 bases; bases with no gene match: 3. CDR3 sequence (DNA): TGTGCCAGCAGTTTCCCAGCGGGAGGCGGGGAGCTGTTTTTT. Amino acid sequence: CASSFPAGGGELFF. Looking up the rest from reference TRBV28 and TRBJ2-2 gives the full variable domain: DVKVTQSSRYLVKRTGEKVFLECVQDMDHENMFWYRQDPGLGLRLIYFSYDVKMKEKGDIPEGYSVSREKKERFSLILESASTNQTSMYLCASSFPAGGGELFFGEGSRLTVL.

This clonotype was counted a few times. The chain combines TRBV20-1 with TRBJ2-3, with 8 bases matching TRBD2. Germline V gene sequence: CDR1 DFQATT, CDR2 SNEGSKA (reference sequence). The CDR3 spans 15 residues. V lost 3 bases and J lost 0; bases outside the gene matches: 5. CDR3 in amino acids: CSASSERGSTDTQYF. CDR3 DNA: TGCAGTGCTAGTTCCGAGCGGGGGAGCACAGATACGCAGTATTTT.

The gene calls are TRBV3-1 and TRBJ2-1, with D possibly TRBD1 on 5 matching bases. Germline V gene sequence: CDR1 LGHDT, CDR2 YNNKEL (reference sequence). There are 16 residues in the CDR3. V was shortened by 0 bases and J by 6 bases, with 15 bases between the two germline ends. The CDR3 loop is CASSQDGGIGVNEQFF. CDR3 DNA: TGTGCCAGCAGCCAAGATGGTGGAATAGGGGTCAATGAGCAGTTCTTC.

In this sample, this clonotype turned up a few times. Here the CDR3 reads CSAQGVTNTEAFF. CDR3 coding DNA: TGCAGCGCCCAAGGGGTCACGAACACTGAAGCTTTCTTT. This chain uses TRBV29-1 with TRBJ1-1, with D perhaps matching TRBD1 (5 bases). The V gene's germline CDR1 is SQVTM and CDR2 ANQGSEA. CDR3 length equals 13 residues. Trimming stripped 7 bases from V and 1 base from J, with 13 bases between.

There are many counts of this clonotype. The chain recombines TRBV24-1 with TRBJ2-1, with 7 bases aligning to TRBD2. Germline V lookup: CDR1 KGHDR, CDR2 SFDVKD. The CDR3 sequence is 17 residues long. The V and J ends lost 0 bases and 3 bases, in that order; junction bases with no gene match: 7. The CDR3 DNA is TGTGCCACCAGTGATTTGGTCCGAGCGGGGAACTACAATGAGCAGTTCTTC. Its translation: CATSDLVRAGNYNEQFF.

The chain employs TRBV20-1 and TRBJ2-5; D gene unclear. This CDR3 contains 15 residues. Germline loops: CDR1 DFQATT, CDR2 SNEGSKA (reference sequence). With 1 base removed from V and 2 bases from J, the gap between germline ends came to 14 bases. CDR3 region: CSARVVTDHQETQYF. The CDR3 DNA sequence: TGCAGTGCTAGAGTAGTTACGGACCATCAAGAGACCCAGTACTTC.

J is TRBJ2-7 and V is TRBV2; 8 bases match TRBD1. V lost 6 bases to trimming and J lost 3 bases; unmatched junction nucleotides: 10. Germline CDR1 is SNHLY and CDR2 is FYNNEI. The CDR3 loop spans 15 amino acids. The CDR3 protein is CASRQGTGQIYEQYF. As DNA, the CDR3 is TGTGCCAGCAGGCAAGGGACAGGCCAAATCTACGAGCAGTACTTC.

The genes are TRBV7-2 and TRBJ2-1; TRBD2 might be the D (7 bases). With 2 bases removed from V and 9 bases from J, the gap between germline ends came to 14 bases. The germline V gene has CDR1 SGHTA and CDR2 FQGNSA. The CDR3 spans 14 residues. The CDR3 sequence is CASSLRGEGAEQFF. CDR3 bases: TGTGCCAGCAGCTTAAGGGGGGAGGGCGCTGAGCAGTTCTTC. The variable domain in full, with the rest retrieved from reference TRBV7-2 and TRBJ2-1, is GAGVSQSPSNKVTEKGKDVELRCDPISGHTALYWYRQSLGQGLEFLIYFQGNSAPDKSGLPSDRFSAERTGGSVSTLTIQRTQQEDSAVYLCASSLRGEGAEQFFGPGTRLTVL.

There are a few counts of this clonotype. This chain links TRBV7-8 with TRBJ2-3, with TRBD2 as a possible D gene (5 bases). Deletions cut 5 bases from V and 2 bases from J, with 8 bases between. Per the germline V gene, CDR1 is SGHVS and CDR2 is FQNEAQ. The CDR3 consists of 13 residues. The CDR3 region is CASSRGFTDTQYF. The CDR3 bases are TGTGCCAGCAGCCGGGGTTTCACAGATACGCAGTATTTT.

The table lists this clonotype with a few counts. This sequence joins TRBV11-2 and TRBJ1-2; D is possibly TRBD1 (6 bases). CDR1 is SGHAT, CDR2 FQNNGV, per germline. The CDR3 loop spans 15 amino acids. With 5 bases removed from V and 2 bases from J, the gap between germline ends came to 15 bases. CDR3 in amino acids: CASSRIMGQNYGYTF. In DNA, the CDR3 is TGTGCCAGCAGCAGAATCATGGGACAAAACTATGGCTACACCTTC.

The rearrangement joins TRBV7-8 to TRBJ1-5; the D is unclear. Germline V gene lookup returns CDR1 SGHVS and CDR2 FQNEAQ. The CDR3 is 14 residues long. The germline V and J ends were trimmed by 0 bases and 7 bases, with 10 bases remaining between them. The CDR3 nucleotides are TGTGCCAGCAGCTTAGCTGGGCTTAGGCAGCCCCAGCATTTT. Residues: CASSLAGLRQPQHF.

This clonotype was seen many times. The chain joins TRBV28 to TRBJ2-7; TRBD1 aligns across 7 bases. V lost 6 bases and J lost 0; bases outside the gene matches: 8. The CDR3 has 15 residues. Germline V lookup: CDR1 MDHEN, CDR2 SYDVKM. CDR3 sequence reads: CASSAGGRSSYEQYF. DNA for the CDR3: TGTGCCAGCAGCGCAGGGGGAAGGAGCTCCTACGAGCAGTACTTC.

V is TRBV12-3 or TRBV12-4 and J is TRBJ1-4; 8 nucleotides line up with TRBD1. CDR3 length: 14 amino acids. The V and J ends lost 5 bases and 8 bases, in that order; junction bases with no gene match: 7. Here the CDR3 reads CASSADRAREKLFF. The DNA of the CDR3 is TGTGCCAGCAGTGCGGACAGGGCTCGGGAAAAACTGTTTTTT.

This clonotype occurred many times. The CDR3 coding sequence is TGCAGTGCTAGATCCCCGGCAGGGCCCGAAGATACGCAGTATTTT. Protein product: CSARSPAGPEDTQYF. The chain uses TRBV20-1 and TRBJ2-3; TRBD1 is a possible D gene (5 bases). Per germline, CDR1 DFQATT and CDR2 SNEGSKA (reference sequence). This CDR3 spans 15 amino acids. Trimming left V 2 bases short and J 5 bases short, with 17 bases between.

This clonotype has just a few counts. This chain uses TRBV12-3 or TRBV12-4 with TRBJ2-7, with a weak D call TRBD2 (5 bases). This CDR3 is 13 amino acids long. Trimming stripped 3 bases from V and 6 bases from J, with 12 bases between. CDR3 protein: CASSFGEKGEQYF. In DNA, the CDR3 is TGTGCCAGCAGTTTCGGGGAAAAGGGCGAGCAGTACTTC.

This clonotype turned up a few times. V usage is TRBV5-1 and J usage is TRBJ2-1; no clear D. The ends were cut back, 1 base at V and 10 bases at J, with 15 bases in the middle. The CDR3 has 14 amino acids. CDR1 is SGHRS, CDR2 YFSETQ, per germline. The chain's CDR3 is CASSLPGLEREQFF. The DNA of the CDR3 is TGCGCCAGCAGCTTGCCGGGCCTAGAAAGGGAGCAGTTCTTC.

This clonotype was detected only a few times. This chain connects TRBV6-1 to TRBJ2-7; 7 bases align to TRBD1. The CDR3 totals 15 residues. With 7 bases clipped from V and 1 base from J, the junction kept 10 bases outside the gene matches. Germline V gene data show CDR1 as MNHNS and CDR2 as SASEGT. This CDR3 reads CASTMRTGLSYEQYF. The CDR3 DNA follows: TGTGCCAGCACCATGCGGACAGGCCTTTCCTACGAGCAGTACTTC.

A few counts support this clonotype. This chain joins TRBV4-1 and TRBJ1-1; D gene uncertain. This CDR3 is 15 amino acids long. V shed 3 bases and J shed 4 bases, with 15 bases lying between them. Germline V gene sequence: CDR1 MGHRA, CDR2 YSYEKL. CDR3 in amino acids: CASSHPARVITEAFF. The CDR3 bases are TGCGCCAGCAGCCACCCCGCTAGGGTGATCACTGAAGCTTTCTTT.

The chain carries TRBV20-1 and TRBJ1-1; possibly TRBD1 for D (5 bases). Germline CDR1 is DFQATT and CDR2 is SNEGSKA (reference sequence). Trimming shortened V by 4 bases and J by 1 base, and 16 bases separated the two germline ends. This CDR3 comprises 15 residues. The DNA for the CDR3 is TGCAGTGCTACAGGGTCGATGAAGGGGAACACTGAAGCTTTCTTT. Translation gives CSATGSMKGNTEAFF.

J is TRBJ1-4 and V is TRBV20-1; the D is unclear. V was clipped by 1 base and J by 6 bases, with 6 bases between them. CDR3 length: 12 residues. Per the germline V gene, CDR1 is DFQATT and CDR2 is SNEGSKA (reference sequence). The CDR3, as DNA: TGCAGTGCTAGAGCTCTGGATGAAAAACTGTTTTTT. Translating gives CSARALDEKLFF.